The rows below give T cell receptor beta chains drawn from one sample of a study of T-cell reconstitution after alpha-beta-depleted transplantation in children. In TCRdb, the PCR reads were re-called with MiXCR into one record per CDR3 protein. The sample has about 240,000 distinct CDR3 sequences; roughly a quarter are singletons. The sample consisted of PBMCs, taken before TCRalphabeta/CD19-depleted stem cell transplant. These receptors all come from a girl aged 2 to 10 with Fanconi anemia, due to receive a stem cell transplant. CDR3s include the opening cysteine and the closing phenylalanine or tryptophan. A D gene is named only where the DNA matches it firmly. The listing skips clone size in some rows; elsewhere it reads once, few, many or a size class.

V: TRBV12-3/TRBV12-4; size: .; D: TRBD2; J: TRBJ2-3; CDR3: CASSSGLAGVYSPDTQYF; DNA: TGTGCCAGCAGTTCAGGACTAGCGGGAGTATATAGCCCAGATACGCAGTATTTT
V: TRBV20-1; size: many; D: TRBD2; J: TRBJ2-7; CDR3: CSARDRASGRAGEQYF; DNA: TGCAGTGCTAGAGATCGGGCCAGCGGGAGGGCGGGCGAGCAGTACTTC
V: TRBV29-1; size: many; D: TRBD1; J: TRBJ2-5; CDR3: CSVGTGGMQETQYF; DNA: TGCAGCGTAGGGACAGGGGGCATGCAAGAGACCCAGTACTTC
V: TRBV20-1; size: .; D: TRBD1; J: TRBJ2-2; CDR3: CSAGDRGGTGELFF; DNA: TGCAGTGCTGGGGACAGGGGCGGCACCGGGGAGCTGTTTTTT
V: TRBV7-2; size: many; D: .; J: TRBJ2-3; CDR3: CASSLVQVRTDTQYF; DNA: TGTGCCAGCAGCTTAGTTCAGGTTCGCACAGATACGCAGTATTTT
V: TRBV20-1; size: .; D: .; J: TRBJ2-1; CDR3: CSAKEFGLGLF; DNA: TGCAGTGCTAAGGAGTTTGGCCTGGGGCTCTTC
V: TRBV7-9; size: many; D: TRBD2; J: TRBJ2-7; CDR3: CASSLRSGGSYEQYF; DNA: TGTGCCAGCAGCTTACGGTCGGGGGGATCCTACGAGCAGTACTTC
V: TRBV25-1; size: many; D: TRBD2; J: TRBJ2-7; CDR3: CASSDYPSGRAYEQYF; DNA: TGTGCCAGCAGTGATTATCCTAGCGGGAGGGCGTACGAGCAGTACTTC
V: TRBV19; size: .; D: TRBD2; J: TRBJ2-1; CDR3: CASSIVSGRVYNEQFF; DNA: TGTGCCAGTAGTATCGTCAGCGGGAGGGTCTACAATGAGCAGTTCTTC
V: TRBV4-2; size: few; D: .; J: TRBJ2-7; CDR3: CASSQSVSFTIYEQYF; DNA: TGTGCCAGCAGCCAATCGGTCTCCTTCACCATCTACGAGCAGTACTTC
V: TRBV28; size: .; D: TRBD2; J: TRBJ2-7; CDR3: CASSLLTSGSSSSSYEQYF; DNA: TGTGCCAGCAGTTTATTAACTAGCGGGAGTAGTTCCAGCTCCTACGAGCAGTACTTC
V: TRBV4-2; size: .; D: .; J: TRBJ1-1; CDR3: CASSQGTVNTEAFF; DNA: TGTGCCAGCAGCCAAGGGACAGTGAACACTGAAGCTTTCTTT
V: TRBV10-3; size: .; D: TRBD1; J: TRBJ2-1; CDR3: CAISSTGDEQFF; DNA: TGTGCCATCAGCTCGACAGGGGATGAGCAGTTCTTC
V: TRBV29-1; size: few; D: .; J: TRBJ2-7; CDR3: CSVEGGIGSYEQYF; DNA: TGCAGCGTTGAAGGCGGGATAGGTTCCTACGAGCAGTACTTC
V: TRBV20-1; size: many; D: .; J: TRBJ1-5; CDR3: CSANRGNQPQHF; DNA: TGCAGTGCTAATCGGGGCAATCAGCCCCAGCATTTT
V: TRBV21-1; size: many; D: .; J: TRBJ2-7; CDR3: CASSKRSPDSSYEQYF; DNA: TGTGCCAGCAGCAAACGTTCCCCGGACAGCTCCTACGAGCAGTACTTC
V: TRBV28; size: .; D: TRBD2; J: TRBJ2-7; CDR3: CASSATSGFYEQYF; DNA: TGTGCCAGCAGTGCGACTAGCGGGTTTTACGAGCAGTACTTC
V: TRBV29-1; size: many; D: TRBD2; J: TRBJ2-7; CDR3: CSVGGTMGYEQYF; DNA: TGCAGCGTGGGTGGGACTATGGGCTACGAGCAGTACTTC
V: TRBV18; size: .; D: TRBD2; J: TRBJ2-7; CDR3: CASSQPTSGAYEQYF; DNA: TGTGCCAGCTCACAGCCGACTAGCGGGGCCTACGAGCAGTACTTC
V: TRBV28; size: many; D: .; J: TRBJ1-3; CDR3: CASSLQRNTIYF; DNA: TGTGCCAGCAGTTTACAACGAAACACCATATATTTT
V: TRBV29-1; size: .; D: TRBD1; J: TRBJ1-1; CDR3: CSVGQGALGTEAFF; DNA: TGCAGCGTTGGACAGGGGGCTCTTGGGACTGAAGCTTTCTTT
V: TRBV20-1; size: .; D: .; J: TRBJ2-5; CDR3: CSDGRHQETQYF; DNA: TGCAGTGACGGCAGACATCAAGAGACCCAGTACTTC
V: TRBV20-1; size: many; D: TRBD2; J: TRBJ2-1; CDR3: CCAREIRGVTSYNEQFF; DNA: TGCTGTGCTAGAGAAATCCGGGGGGTTACTTCCTACAATGAGCAGTTCTTC
V: TRBV29-1; size: many; D: TRBD2; J: TRBJ2-1; CDR3: CSVDLTGLAGYNEQFF; DNA: TGCAGCGTTGATCTAACTGGACTAGCGGGCTACAATGAGCAGTTCTTC
V: TRBV18; size: .; D: TRBD1; J: TRBJ2-1; CDR3: CASSGDRRFNEQFF; DNA: TGTGCCAGCTCGGGGGACAGGAGGTTCAATGAGCAGTTCTTC
V: TRBV20-1; size: many; D: .; J: TRBJ1-5; CDR3: CSARSGPNQPQHF; DNA: TGCAGTGCTAGATCGGGACCCAATCAGCCCCAGCATTTT
V: TRBV7-3; size: .; D: TRBD2; J: TRBJ2-2; CDR3: CASSPTSGGTGELFF; DNA: TGTGCCAGCAGCCCGACTAGCGGGGGCACCGGGGAGCTGTTTTTT
V: TRBV20-1; size: .; D: TRBD1; J: TRBJ1-6; CDR3: CSASEGTGKSPLHF; DNA: TGCAGTGCTAGCGAAGGGACAGGGAAATCACCCCTCCACTTT
V: TRBV6-2/TRBV6-3; size: .; D: .; J: TRBJ2-7; CDR3: CASRISRPNYEQYF; DNA: TGTGCCAGCAGAATCTCGCGGCCAAACTACGAGCAGTACTTC
V: TRBV29-1; size: many; D: .; J: TRBJ2-7; CDR3: CSVFGGGPSYEQYF; DNA: TGCAGCGTTTTTGGGGGAGGTCCTTCCTACGAGCAGTACTTC
V: TRBV6-2/TRBV6-3; size: many; D: .; J: TRBJ2-5; CDR3: CASSYSVNPGLTTELQETQYF; DNA: TGTGCCAGCAGTTACTCGGTTAACCCCGGACTTACCACGGAGCTCCAAGAGACCCAGTACTTC
V: TRBV20-1; size: .; D: TRBD2; J: TRBJ2-1; CDR3: CSARDISGALLVEQFF; DNA: TGCAGTGCTAGAGATATTAGCGGGGCCCTCTTAGTTGAGCAGTTCTTC
V: TRBV4-2; size: .; D: .; J: TRBJ2-3; CDR3: CASSHRGGFTDTQYF; DNA: TGTGCCAGCAGCCATCGCGGGGGCTTCACAGATACGCAGTATTTT
V: TRBV12-3/TRBV12-4; size: many; D: .; J: TRBJ1-2; CDR3: CASNRRGGGYGYTF; DNA: TGTGCCAGCAACCGCCGCGGGGGAGGGTATGGCTACACCTTC
V: TRBV28; size: .; D: .; J: TRBJ1-5; CDR3: CASSSGPPRWPQHF; DNA: TGTGCCAGCAGTTCGGGACCGCCTAGATGGCCCCAGCATTTT
V: TRBV28; size: few; D: .; J: TRBJ1-2; CDR3: CASSLTMYEGRYGYTF; DNA: TGTGCCAGCAGTTTAACCATGTATGAAGGTCGGTATGGCTACACCTTC
V: TRBV20-1; size: many; D: TRBD1; J: TRBJ1-2; CDR3: CSAVRTGDSYGYTF; DNA: TGCAGTGCGGTACGGACAGGGGACTCCTATGGCTACACCTTC
V: TRBV3-1; size: once; D: TRBD2; J: TRBJ2-7; CDR3: CASWGQIGASGRKSCYEQYF; DNA: TGTGCCTCCTGGGGGCAGATAGGGGCTAGCGGGAGAAAGTCTTGCTACGAGCAGTACTTC
V: TRBV6-1; size: .; D: TRBD1; J: TRBJ1-4; CDR3: CASRRTGRSEKLFF; DNA: TGTGCCAGCAGGCGGACAGGGAGGTCTGAAAAACTGTTTTTT
V: TRBV29-1; size: .; D: .; J: TRBJ1-1; CDR3: CSYLRTNTEAFF; DNA: TGCAGCTACCTCCGCACGAACACTGAAGCTTTCTTT
V: TRBV27; size: few; D: .; J: TRBJ1-2; CDR3: CASSLGRSSNYGYTF; DNA: TGTGCCAGCAGTTTGGGGAGGAGCTCTAACTATGGCTACACCTTC
V: TRBV6-5; size: many; D: TRBD1; J: TRBJ2-1; CDR3: CASSYQQFGQAGNEQFF; DNA: TGTGCCAGCAGTTACCAGCAATTCGGACAGGCCGGCAATGAGCAGTTCTTC
V: TRBV6-1; size: many; D: .; J: TRBJ1-5; CDR3: CASKWAGDGQPQHF; DNA: TGTGCCAGCAAGTGGGCGGGTGACGGTCAGCCCCAGCATTTT
V: TRBV20-1; size: .; D: TRBD2; J: TRBJ2-1; CDR3: CSARVTERESYNEQFF; DNA: TGCAGTGCTAGGGTGACTGAGCGGGAATCCTACAATGAGCAGTTCTTC
V: TRBV21-1; size: few; D: .; J: TRBJ1-1; CDR3: CASSKESGATEAFF; DNA: TGTGCCAGCAGCAAGGAATCAGGGGCCACTGAAGCTTTCTTT
V: TRBV11-2; size: .; D: TRBD2; J: TRBJ2-3; CDR3: CASSLAPSGPDTQYF; DNA: TGTGCCAGCAGCTTAGCCCCTAGCGGCCCAGATACGCAGTATTTT
V: TRBV5-5; size: .; D: .; J: TRBJ2-2; CDR3: CASSVNRADGELFF; DNA: TGTGCCAGCAGCGTAAACAGGGCGGACGGGGAGCTGTTTTTT